This T cell receptor beta chain was sequenced during a study of blood T cell repertoires in COVID-19. The wider study: The United States, Italy and Spain provided the acute and convalescent COVID-19 samples.

Those enrolled, adults aged about 18 to 89 years, came from roughly 22 US areas. Cohorts were determined from participant-reported clinical history. Looked up from germline, CDR1 is KGHSH and CDR2 is LQKENI. The CDR3 consists of 14 residues. V lost 3 bases and J lost 0, with 6 bases in between. Profiled with immunoSEQ multiplex PCR; TCRdb holds only in-frame clones, not every one. Among about 240,000 clones listed, about 80% were seen once. The source is a woman in her thirties or forties who had been exposed to COVID-19. The V gene is TRBV18, the J gene TRBJ1-5, with no clear D. Sequenced material: PBMCs or T cells enriched from blood (not recorded which). The CDR3, as DNA: TGTGCCAGCTCACCGAGTGATAGCAATCAGCCCCAGCATTTT. Protein product: CASSPSDSNQPQHF.